The 17 T cell receptor beta chains below all came from one sample that was sequenced in a study of blood T cells in healthy people across ages. Next came a second PCR, run for about 6 to 11 cycles, which used a sample-barcoded 5' primer along with a J-beta primer mix. One entry per CDR3 protein, called by TCRdb with MiXCR from the 5' RACE reads. The table lists approximately 940,000 distinct CDR3 sequences, around 46% of them singletons, with roughly 13% in the top ten. The sequencing sample was made of blood. The receptors stem from a man between 25 and 39 years old in good health.

The chain has TRBV29-1 and TRBJ2-7; D is ambiguous. The germline CDR1 and CDR2 sequences are SQVTM and ANQGSEA. The CDR3 has 9 amino acids. Trimming pared 7 bases from V and 12 bases from J, leaving 13 bases between. CDR3 in amino acids: CSGPGLVYF. In DNA, the CDR3 is TGCAGCGGCCCCGGGCTAGTGTACTTC.

The chain combines TRBV6-1 with TRBJ2-5; 8 nucleotides match TRBD2. This CDR3 comprises 14 residues. Per the germline V gene, CDR1 is MNHNS and CDR2 is SASEGT. J lost 5 bases, V lost 5 bases, and 7 bases had no gene match. CDR3 amino acids: CASSWTSSRETQYF. CDR3 bases: TGTGCCAGCAGTTGGACTAGCTCAAGGGAGACCCAGTACTTC.

This sequence joins TRBV12-3 or TRBV12-4 and TRBJ2-5; D is possibly TRBD1 (5 bases). Deletions cut 1 base from V and 2 bases from J, with 11 bases between. The CDR3 totals 15 residues. CDR3 bases: TGTGCCAGCAGTTTAGGGACATCGCCTCAAGAGACCCAGTACTTC. Translating it yields CASSLGTSPQETQYF.

In this sample, this clonotype turned up a few times. V usage is TRBV3-1 and J usage is TRBJ2-7, with D perhaps matching TRBD1 (5 bases). V was shortened by 3 bases and J by 0 bases, with 9 bases between the two germline ends. This CDR3 contains 14 residues. Germline V CDR1 and CDR2: LGHDT, YNNKEL (reference sequence). In DNA form, the CDR3 reads TGTGCCAGCAGCCAGGACACGAGCTCCTACGAGCAGTACTTC. Translating gives CASSQDTSSYEQYF.

V and J are TRBV20-1 and TRBJ1-1; D might be TRBD1 (5 bases). The CDR3 is 18 amino acids. Germline V gene sequence: CDR1 DFQATT, CDR2 SNEGSKA (reference sequence). V was trimmed by 5 bases and J by 0 bases, leaving 25 bases between them. CDR3 sequence: CSAPRQFRGAAMNTEAFF. CDR3 coding DNA: TGCAGTGCTCCCCGTCAATTTCGAGGGGCGGCGATGAACACTGAAGCTTTCTTT.

The chain links TRBV7-2 to TRBJ1-1; TRBD1 agrees at 7 bases. This CDR3 comprises 13 residues. The junction had 4 bases not matched to a gene; V was cut back by 5 bases and J by 4 bases. The V gene's germline CDR1 is SGHTA and CDR2 FQGNSA. In DNA, the CDR3 is TGTGCCAGCAGCCCGTGGACAGGCACTGAAGCTTTCTTT. This codes for CASSPWTGTEAFF.

The chain joins TRBV7-2 to TRBJ2-3; TRBD2 agrees at 15 bases. V shed 5 bases, J shed 5 bases, and the junction held 11 bases outside the gene matches. Germline CDR1 SGHTA, CDR2 FQGNSA. The CDR3 runs 18 residues. The CDR3 here is CASSARTSGGALGDTQYF. CDR3 coding DNA: TGTGCCAGCAGCGCCCGGACTAGCGGGGGGGCCCTTGGAGATACGCAGTATTTT.

The CDR3 region is CISSESQETQYF. The CDR3 bases are TGTATCAGCAGCGAATCACAAGAGACCCAGTACTTC. V is TRBV9 and J is TRBJ2-5, with D unclear. CDR1 is SGDLS and CDR2 is YYNGEE in the germline V gene. The CDR3 length is 12 residues. The full variable domain, completed using reference TRBV9 and TRBJ2-5, is DSGVTQTPKHLITATGQRVTLRCSPRSGDLSVYWYQQSLDQGLQFLIQYYNGEERAKGNILERFSAQQFPDLHSELNLSSLELGDSALYFCISSESQETQYFGPGTRLLVL.

The chain joins TRBV28 to TRBJ1-4; D is unclear. Germline values: CDR1 MDHEN, CDR2 SYDVKM. V was pared by 5 bases and J by 5 bases, with 15 bases between. This CDR3 is 15 amino acids long. CDR3 loop: CASSPDMRVNEKLFF. The DNA for the CDR3 is TGTGCCAGCAGTCCGGATATGCGTGTGAATGAAAAACTGTTTTTT.

Only a few counts were recorded for this clonotype. This chain joins TRBV4-3 and TRBJ1-2; 7 nucleotides agree with TRBD1. This CDR3 comprises 14 residues. The J segment lost 3 bases and the V segment lost 1 base, leaving 2 bases of the junction unmatched. CDR1 LGHNA and CDR2 YSLEER come from the germline V gene. The CDR3 spells CASSQAQGHYGYTF. As DNA, the CDR3 is TGCGCCAGCAGCCAAGCACAGGGGCACTATGGCTACACCTTC.

V gene TRBV6-5 combines with J gene TRBJ1-2; no reliable D call. Per germline, CDR1 MNHEY and CDR2 SVGAGI. CDR3 length: 13 amino acids. V was trimmed by 0 bases and J by 6 bases, leaving 8 bases between them. In DNA, the CDR3 is TGTGCCAGCAGTTACTCGGCCGTGGATGGCTACACCTTC. Its protein is CASSYSAVDGYTF.

V usage is TRBV6-2 or TRBV6-3 and J usage is TRBJ2-3; the D call may be TRBD1 or TRBD2 (5 bases each). The germline CDR1 and CDR2 sequences are MNHEY and SVGEGT. V was pared by 4 bases and J by 4 bases, with 30 bases between. The CDR3 length is 20 residues. The CDR3 here is CASSSPTAAWTALGADTQYF. The CDR3 bases are TGTGCCAGCAGTTCACCAACCGCCGCGTGGACTGCACTAGGGGCAGATACGCAGTATTTT.

V gene TRBV20-1 combines with J gene TRBJ2-2, with 10 positions matching TRBD2. Germline V gene data show CDR1 as DFQATT and CDR2 as SNEGSKA (reference sequence). The CDR3 runs to 16 residues. The V and J ends lost 6 bases and 0 bases, in that order; junction bases with no gene match: 7. CDR3 DNA sequence: TGCAGTGCGAGGGGACTAGCGTTTACGAACACCGGGGAGCTGTTTTTT. Amino acids: CSARGLAFTNTGELFF.

The J gene is TRBJ1-5, the V gene TRBV27; D is unclear. CDR1 and CDR2 (germline): MNHEY, SMNVEV (reference sequence). Trimming removed 10 bases at V and 1 base at J, with 20 bases between. This CDR3 has 16 residues. Here the CDR3 reads CANSRVSLKSNQPQHF. In DNA form, the CDR3 reads TGTGCCAACTCAAGGGTCAGTTTGAAGAGCAATCAGCCCCAGCATTTT.

There are a few counts of this clonotype. The genes are TRBV2 and TRBJ2-3; D ambiguous. This CDR3 is 12 amino acids long. Trimming shortened V by 6 bases and J by 10 bases, and 14 bases separated the two germline ends. The germline CDR1 and CDR2 sequences are SNHLY and FYNNEI. CDR3 DNA sequence: TGTGCCAGCAGGCCCCCCGGCGTCGCGCAGTATTTT. This translates into CASRPPGVAQYF.

This clonotype occurred many times. The gene calls are TRBV7-6 and TRBJ2-1, with 8 positions matching TRBD1. V was clipped by 0 bases and J by 0 bases; unmatched bases: 1. Germline V CDR1 and CDR2: SGHVS, FNYEAQ. CDR3 length: 16 amino acids. Written as DNA, the CDR3 is TGTGCCAGCAGCTTAGCGACAGGGGCCTCCTACAATGAGCAGTTCTTC. Translation gives CASSLATGASYNEQFF.

CDR3 DNA sequence: TGTGCCGGATCCGGGACGTGGGCCGGGGAGCTGTTTTTT. Translating gives CAGSGTWAGELFF. The genes are TRBV6-6 and TRBJ2-2, with D perhaps being TRBD1 or TRBD2 (5 bases each). There are 13 residues in the CDR3. Germline V gene lookup returns CDR1 MNHNY and CDR2 SVGAGI (reference sequence). V was trimmed by 11 bases and J by 6 bases, leaving 16 bases between them.